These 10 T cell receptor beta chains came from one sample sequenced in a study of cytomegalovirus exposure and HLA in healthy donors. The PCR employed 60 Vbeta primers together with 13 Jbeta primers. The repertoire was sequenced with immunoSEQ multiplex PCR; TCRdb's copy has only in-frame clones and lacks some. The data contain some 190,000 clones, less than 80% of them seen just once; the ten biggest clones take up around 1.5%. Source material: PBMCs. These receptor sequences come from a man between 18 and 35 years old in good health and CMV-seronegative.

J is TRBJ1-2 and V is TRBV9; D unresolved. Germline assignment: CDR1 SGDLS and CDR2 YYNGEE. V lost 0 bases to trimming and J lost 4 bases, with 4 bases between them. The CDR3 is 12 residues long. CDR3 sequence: CASSVDGYGYTF. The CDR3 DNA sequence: TGTGCCAGCAGCGTAGACGGCTATGGCTACACCTTC.

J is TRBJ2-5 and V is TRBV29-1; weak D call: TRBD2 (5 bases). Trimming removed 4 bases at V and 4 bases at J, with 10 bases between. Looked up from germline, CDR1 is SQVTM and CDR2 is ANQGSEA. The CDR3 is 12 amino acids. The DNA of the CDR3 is TGCAGCGTTGGAGGGCGGCTAGAGACCCAGTACTTC. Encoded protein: CSVGGRLETQYF.

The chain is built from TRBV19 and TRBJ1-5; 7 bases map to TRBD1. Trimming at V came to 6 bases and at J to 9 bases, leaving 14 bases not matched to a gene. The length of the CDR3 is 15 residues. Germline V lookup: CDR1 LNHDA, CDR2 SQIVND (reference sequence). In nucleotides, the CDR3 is TGTGCCAGTAGGATGGGACAGAACTCCGGCCGGCCCCAGCATTTT. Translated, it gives CASRMGQNSGRPQHF.

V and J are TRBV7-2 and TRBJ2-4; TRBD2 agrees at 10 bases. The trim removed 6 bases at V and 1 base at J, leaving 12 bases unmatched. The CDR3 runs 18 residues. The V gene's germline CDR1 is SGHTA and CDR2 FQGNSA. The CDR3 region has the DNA TGTGCCAGCAGTTTCCGGACTAGCGGACTCGGGGCCAAAAACATTCAGTACTTC. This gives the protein CASSFRTSGLGAKNIQYF. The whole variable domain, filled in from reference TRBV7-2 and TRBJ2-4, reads GAGVSQSPSNKVTEKGKDVELRCDPISGHTALYWYRQSLGQGLEFLIYFQGNSAPDKSGLPSDRFSAERTGGSVSTLTIQRTQQEDSAVYLCASSFRTSGLGAKNIQYFGAGTRLSVL.

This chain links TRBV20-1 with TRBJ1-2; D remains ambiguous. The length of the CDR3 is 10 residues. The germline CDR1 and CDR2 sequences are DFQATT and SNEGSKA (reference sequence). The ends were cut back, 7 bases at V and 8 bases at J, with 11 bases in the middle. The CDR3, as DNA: TGCAGTGGTAGGCGTTGGGGCTACACCTTC. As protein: CSGRRWGYTF.

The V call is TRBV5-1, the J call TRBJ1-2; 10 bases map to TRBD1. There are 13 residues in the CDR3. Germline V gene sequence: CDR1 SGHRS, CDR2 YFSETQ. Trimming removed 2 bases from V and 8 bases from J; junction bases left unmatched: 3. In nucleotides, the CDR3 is TGCGCCAGCAGCTTTGGGACAGGGGAGGGCTACACCTTC. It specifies CASSFGTGEGYTF.

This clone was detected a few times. The CDR3 region has the DNA TGTGCCAGCAGCTTCAGGGGCACAGGTGAAGCTTTCTTT. This encodes CASSFRGTGEAFF. The chain uses TRBV7-8 and TRBJ1-1; D might be TRBD1 (6 bases). The V end lost 3 bases, the J end lost 7 bases, and 12 bases lay between the germline ends. The V gene's germline CDR1 is SGHVS and CDR2 FQNEAQ. The CDR3 runs to 13 residues.

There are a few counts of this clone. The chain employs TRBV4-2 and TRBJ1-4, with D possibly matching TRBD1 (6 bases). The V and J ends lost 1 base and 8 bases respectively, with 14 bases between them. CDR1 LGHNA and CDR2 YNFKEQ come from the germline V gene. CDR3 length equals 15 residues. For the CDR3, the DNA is TGTGCCAGCAGCCAAGTCGGCACAGGGAACGAAAAACTGTTTTTT. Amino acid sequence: CASSQVGTGNEKLFF.

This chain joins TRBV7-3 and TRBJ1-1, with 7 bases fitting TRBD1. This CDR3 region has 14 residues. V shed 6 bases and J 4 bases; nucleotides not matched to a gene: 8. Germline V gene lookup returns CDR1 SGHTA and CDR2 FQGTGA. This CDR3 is CASRSDRVTTEAFF. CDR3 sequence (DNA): TGTGCCAGCAGATCAGACAGGGTGACCACTGAAGCTTTCTTT.

The CDR3: CASSLREEDTQYF. The CDR3 DNA sequence: TGTGCCAGCAGTTTACGGGAAGAAGATACGCAGTATTTT. This chain links TRBV27 with TRBJ2-3; D is perhaps TRBD2 (5 bases). This CDR3 contains 13 residues. Trimming shortened V by 2 bases and J by 5 bases, and 8 bases separated the two germline ends. Germline values: CDR1 MNHEY, CDR2 SMNVEV (reference sequence).